This T cell receptor beta chain stems from a study of T cell responses to AZD1222 COVID-19 vaccine (dated by TCRdb to about 2021). Regarding the complete study: A total of 230 or so trial participants underwent TCR sequencing, of whom approximately 210 received two doses of AZD1222 and about 26 received two doses of the MenACWY control vaccine. Trial participants were enrolled by age into subgroups of 18-55, 56-69 and 70-plus years, and around 150, 29 and 61 TCR-sequenced participants, respectively, were included in these subgroups.

In the paper's terms, the time point label means: about 28 days (+/-7) after the second vaccine dose. AZD1222 recipients whose second dose came at about 4 weeks and those whose second dose came at about 12 weeks were combined into one group, since spike-specific TCR depth and breadth did not differ between the two schedules. Vaccinee samples came from UK trials COV001 and COV002, including a single-blind randomized controlled phase 2/3 trial of AZD1222 (ChAdOx1 nCoV-19) in healthy adults. For TCRbeta chain sequencing, PBMC samples from trial participants were taken at day 0 and at day 28 after the second dose. The CDR3 regions of human TCRbeta chains were subjected to immunosequencing. Per the source publication's procedure: Repertoire TCRs were matched against a reference library of SARS-CoV-2-specific TCRs generated with the MIRA antigen-specificity platform. Breadth was defined as the fraction of unique TCRs that were SARS-CoV-2-associated. Depth was defined as the fraction of total T cells that were SARS-CoV-2-associated. Using the MIRA data, every spike-specific TCR was mapped to the spike region that the TCR reacted to and assigned to either a CD4 or a CD8 class. Log10-transformed breadth and depth values were compared by one-way ANOVA with Sidak's multiple comparisons tests. TCRdb took this table from immuneACCESS and kept in-frame rearrangements with V and J called. Such tables lack part of the clones; where checked against another copy, unresolved V genes explain under half of the gap, and the rest is unexplained. The DNA gave D and trimming, while V, J and clone size come from that table. The sample table holds about 200,000 clones, of which about 89% were seen once. Jointly, the top ten make up 3% to 4% of the sample.

Study-wide findings and limitations: No day 14 peak-response samples were available, so repertoires were characterized only after the peak T cell response. The 56-69-year group was small, and its depth increase did not reach significance, likely because of low power. Conclusions about previously exposed vaccinees are limited because only six or seven AZD1222 recipients were SARS-CoV-2 seropositive at baseline. The vaccine-associated CD4 TCRs covered the entire spike protein, and the dominant responses fell in regions 160-218 and 743-854. Spike-specific TCR breadth and depth rose significantly after two AZD1222 doses compared with day 0 and with MenACWY recipients. Participants were mostly white British, with more females than males. The authors suggested clonal diversity may have been underestimated. Reportedly, almost half of the unique spike-specific TCRs recognized epitopes lying outside the regions that are mutated in the B.1.351 and B.1.1.7 variants.

Relative to germline, V is missing 7 bases and J is missing 8 bases, with 7 bases of the junction outside any gene match. The CDR3 measures 13 amino acids from cysteine to phenylalanine. The DNA shown is the 39-base CDR3, in frame from base 1. In the case of this clone: What this receptor recognizes is not known. Base qualities are not at hand, and no much larger clone is one base apart.

This sequence uses TRBV12-3 or TRBV12-4 and TRBJ1-4; TRBD1 matches 7 bases in the middle. The material sequenced was peripheral blood, taken 28 days after the second AZD1222 dose. The receptor was derived from an adult who received the AZD1222 COVID-19 vaccine. CDR3 region: CASKEGATEKLFF. In nucleotides, the sequence is TGTGCCAGCAAAGAGGGGGCGACGGAAAAACTGTTTTTT.